These 32 T cell receptor beta chains originate from one sample sequenced in a study of cytomegalovirus exposure and HLA in healthy donors. PCR used 60 Vbeta primers and 13 Jbeta primers. Sequenced by immunoSEQ multiplex PCR; TCRdb stores in-frame clones only, minus some. The table includes roughly 140,000 clones, about 78% detected once. Material: PBMCs. The receptors were sampled from a man aged 35 to 55 in good health and CMV-seropositive.

This clone was counted once. The chain employs TRBV5-1 and TRBJ2-5; 8 nucleotides match TRBD1. The CDR3 has 13 residues. From germline, CDR1 is SGHRS and CDR2 YFSETQ. The junction had 1 base not matched to a gene; V was cut back by 0 bases and J by 6 bases. The DNA of the CDR3 is TGCGCCAGCAGCTTGGGACAGGGGCAGACCCAGTACTTC. Amino acids: CASSLGQGQTQYF.

This chain uses TRBV7-2 with TRBJ2-5; D is unclear. With the DNA end fitting TRBJ2-7 better, the J assignment may be wrong. CDR1 SGHTA and CDR2 FQGNSA come from the germline V gene. The CDR3 contains 15 residues. The DNA of the CDR3 is TGTGCCAGCAGCCGCCGCGGCGGCCAAGCTAGCGAGCAGTACTTC. It yields the protein CASSRRGGQASEQYF.

The chain uses TRBV10-3 and TRBJ2-7; D is possibly TRBD2 (5 bases). This CDR3 has 15 residues. V lost 0 bases to trimming and J lost 3 bases, with 12 bases between them. Germline values: CDR1 ENHRY, CDR2 SYGVKD. CDR3 amino acids: CAISESSIRGYEQYF. The CDR3 nucleotides are TGTGCCATCAGTGAGTCTTCGATTCGGGGCTACGAGCAGTACTTC.

The V call is TRBV7-2, the J call TRBJ2-2; perhaps TRBD1 as D (6 bases). CDR3 length: 15 amino acids. Per germline, CDR1 SGHTA and CDR2 FQGNSA. V lost 0 bases to trimming and J lost 6 bases, with 11 bases between them. The CDR3 DNA reads TGTGCCAGCAGCTTAGCGGGGGCGTTTGCCGGGGAGCTGTTTTTT. Protein product: CASSLAGAFAGELFF.

This clone is a singleton in its sample. V gene TRBV2 combines with J gene TRBJ2-7, with TRBD2 as a possible D gene (6 bases). The CDR3 totals 14 residues. Trimming took off 4 bases at V and 4 bases at J, with 14 bases between the two ends. CDR1 SNHLY and CDR2 FYNNEI come from the germline V gene. The CDR3 region is CASSGGGSFYEQYF. DNA for the CDR3: TGTGCCAGCAGTGGTGGAGGGTCTTTTTACGAGCAGTACTTC.

This clone occurred once. The V call is TRBV19, the J call TRBJ1-4; 9 bases are shared with TRBD1. Germline CDR1 LNHDA, CDR2 SQIVND (reference sequence). V lost 8 bases to trimming and J lost 8 bases; unmatched junction nucleotides: 9. There are 14 residues in the CDR3. CDR3 nucleotide sequence: TGTGCCAGTGACCCGGGACAGGGTGCGGAAAAACTGTTTTTT. Translation: CASDPGQGAEKLFF.

The J gene is TRBJ2-7, the V gene TRBV18; possibly TRBD1 for D (6 bases). Germline values: CDR1 KGHSH, CDR2 LQKENI. Between the trimmed V and J ends, which lost 3 bases and 4 bases, there was a span of 10 bases. This CDR3 is built from 13 residues. The CDR3 bases are TGTGCCAGCTCACCGTACAGGGAATACGAGCAGTACTTC. Amino acids: CASSPYREYEQYF.

The chain carries TRBV19 and TRBJ2-2; perhaps TRBD1 as D (5 bases). The germline V gene encodes CDR1 LNHDA and CDR2 SQIVND (reference sequence). The length of the CDR3 is 16 residues. Trimming pared 1 base from V and 5 bases from J, leaving 14 bases between. The CDR3 is CASSIVSGRATGELFF. The CDR3 DNA follows: TGTGCCAGTAGTATAGTGTCGGGCAGGGCGACCGGGGAGCTGTTTTTT.

The chain has TRBV6-1 and TRBJ1-2; D is uncertain. The germline CDR1 and CDR2 sequences are MNHNS and SASEGT. The CDR3 contains 13 residues. Trimming pared 9 bases from V and 4 bases from J, leaving 15 bases between. The CDR3 loop reads CASGRADLYGYTF. The CDR3 region has the DNA TGTGCCAGTGGGAGGGCCGACCTCTATGGCTACACCTTC.

V gene TRBV27 combines with J gene TRBJ2-1; TRBD2 agrees at 7 bases. The CDR3 is 16 residues long. The V and J ends lost 5 bases and 3 bases, in that order; junction bases with no gene match: 10. The germline gives CDR1 MNHEY, CDR2 SMNVEV (reference sequence). CDR3 residues: CASSNLADAYYNEQFF. CDR3 coding DNA: TGTGCCAGCAGTAACCTAGCGGACGCTTACTACAATGAGCAGTTCTTC.

This chain connects TRBV10-1 to TRBJ2-7, with D maybe TRBD1 (6 bases). Trimming took off 6 bases at V and 0 bases at J, with 15 bases between the two ends. Germline CDR1 is WNHNN and CDR2 is SYGVQD (reference sequence). CDR3 size: 15 residues. The CDR3 sequence: CASRGFYRDSYEQYF. The CDR3 nucleotides read TGCGCCAGCAGAGGTTTTTACAGGGACTCCTACGAGCAGTACTTC.

This clone was seen a handful of times. Other DNA sequences from this sample encode an identical CDR3 as well. The chain links TRBV5-1 to TRBJ1-1; TRBD1 matches at 7 bases. There are 14 residues in the CDR3. Germline assignment: CDR1 SGHRS and CDR2 YFSETQ. V trimming: 0 bases; J trimming: 5 bases; junction bases outside the gene matches: 4. The CDR3 loop is CASSLGQGYTEAFF. The CDR3 DNA follows: TGCGCCAGCAGCTTGGGACAGGGATATACTGAAGCTTTCTTT.

The chain has TRBV4-2 and TRBJ2-1; 15 bases line up with TRBD2. Losses at the gene ends were 5 bases for V and 5 bases for J; bases not matched to a gene: 10. CDR3 length: 18 amino acids. Germline V lookup: CDR1 LGHNA, CDR2 YNFKEQ. This CDR3 reads CASSGGGLAGGKDNEQFF. Here the CDR3 DNA reads TGTGCCAGCAGCGGGGGGGGACTAGCGGGAGGTAAGGACAATGAGCAGTTCTTC.

In this sample, this clone turned up once. The chain has TRBV7-9 and TRBJ2-1; 7 bases map to TRBD2. The CDR3 is made up of 16 amino acids. CDR1 is SEHNR, CDR2 FQNEAQ, per germline (reference sequence). V lost 7 bases to trimming and J lost 9 bases; unmatched junction nucleotides: 18. The CDR3 here is CASTPNPTTSEGEQFF. As DNA, the CDR3 is TGTGCCAGCACCCCCAACCCTACTACTAGCGAGGGTGAGCAGTTCTTC.

The V and J genes are TRBV19 and TRBJ2-1; 8 positions agree with TRBD2. The ends lost 5 bases at V and 6 bases at J; junction bases unmatched: 6. The length of the CDR3 is 14 residues. Germline CDR1 is LNHDA and CDR2 is SQIVND (reference sequence). Written as DNA, the CDR3 is TGTGCCAGTAGTCGCAGCGGGAGTATCAATGAGCAGTTCTTC. Its protein product is CASSRSGSINEQFF.

The rearrangement links TRBV19 to TRBJ2-2; tentative D call: TRBD2 (5 bases). Looked up from germline, CDR1 is LNHDA and CDR2 is SQIVND (reference sequence). The CDR3 extends over 13 amino acids. Trimming cost V 7 bases and J 5 bases, with 11 bases left between them. CDR3 region: CASTPGRTGELFF. CDR3 coding DNA: TGTGCCAGTACCCCGGGGAGAACCGGGGAGCTGTTTTTT.

V gene TRBV5-1 combines with J gene TRBJ2-7; possibly TRBD1 for D (6 bases). CDR1 and CDR2 from the germline V gene are SGHRS and YFSETQ. Trimming shortened V by 2 bases and J by 3 bases, and 12 bases separated the two germline ends. This CDR3 contains 14 residues. The CDR3 nucleotides are TGCGCCAGCAGCTTAGGACAGACGTACTACGAGCAGTACTTC. It encodes CASSLGQTYYEQYF.

Regarding this clone: Relative to the germline gene, one junction end is altered; a read error may explain this. This sequence joins TRBV9 and TRBJ2-1; 7 bases map to TRBD1. The CDR3 has 14 residues. Per the germline V gene, CDR1 is SGDLS and CDR2 is YYNGEE. CDR3 DNA: TGTGCCAGCAACGTAAAGGGGGCCAACAATGAGCAGTTCTTC. Its translation is CASNVKGANNEQFF. The whole variable domain, filled in from reference TRBV9 and TRBJ2-1, reads DSGVTQTPKHLITATGQRVTLRCSPRSGDLSVYWYQQSLDQGLQFLIQYYNGEERAKGNILERFSAQQFPDLHSELNLSSLELGDSALYFCASNVKGANNEQFFGPGTRLTVL.

The CDR3 is CASSPPGQGGGYSNQPQHF. CDR3 sequence (DNA): TGTGCCAGCAGCCCACCGGGACAGGGAGGCGGGTATAGCAATCAGCCCCAGCATTTT. This chain connects TRBV9 to TRBJ1-5; 9 positions agree with TRBD1. The CDR3 sequence is 19 residues long. The ends lost 4 bases at V and 0 bases at J; junction bases unmatched: 14. CDR1 and CDR2 from the germline V gene are SGDLS and YYNGEE.

Here the CDR3 reads CAGKQANTEAFF. The CDR3 nucleotides read TGTGCCGGAAAACAGGCGAACACTGAAGCTTTCTTT. The rearrangement uses TRBV30 and TRBJ1-1, with a weak D call TRBD1 (5 bases). Trimming pared 8 bases from V and 1 base from J, leaving 11 bases between. The CDR3 runs 12 residues. Germline loops: CDR1 GTSNPN, CDR2 SVGIG (reference sequence).

The chain links TRBV6-5 to TRBJ1-2; 8 bases match TRBD1. The CDR3 length is 15 residues. CDR1 MNHEY and CDR2 SVGAGI come from the germline V gene. V trimming: 4 bases; J trimming: 6 bases; junction bases outside the gene matches: 10. The CDR3 protein is CASSSLQGGADGYTF. DNA for the CDR3: TGTGCCAGCAGTTCCTTACAGGGGGGCGCGGATGGCTACACCTTC.

The V call is TRBV5-1, the J call TRBJ2-3; possibly TRBD1 for D (6 bases). Germline assignment: CDR1 SGHRS and CDR2 YFSETQ. This CDR3 is 17 amino acids long. V was clipped by 4 bases and J by 9 bases, with 27 bases between them. In DNA form, the CDR3 reads TGCGCCAGCAGCATCGTAGGTTTGGCAGGGGCTCAGGGGACGCAGTATTTT. Its translation is CASSIVGLAGAQGTQYF. Filled out from reference TRBV5-1 and TRBJ2-3, the complete variable domain reads KAGVTQTPRYLIKTRGQQVTLSCSPISGHRSVSWYQQTPGQGLQFLFEYFSETQRNKGNFPGRFSGRQFSNSRSEMNVSTLELGDSALYLCASSIVGLAGAQGTQYFGPGTRLTVL.

This clone has just one count. This chain uses TRBV7-8 with TRBJ2-1, with 8 positions matching TRBD2. The CDR3 has 14 residues. Germline V gene sequence: CDR1 SGHVS, CDR2 FQNEAQ. After removal of 6 bases from V and 4 bases from J, the junction contained 5 bases not matched to a gene. The CDR3 sequence: CASSPGGSYNEQFF. The CDR3 nucleotides read TGTGCCAGCAGTCCGGGGGGGTCTTACAATGAGCAGTTCTTC.

As DNA, the CDR3 is TGTGCCAGCAGCCTACTCCGCGGCGACACCGGGGAGCTGTTTTTT. This gives the protein CASSLLRGDTGELFF. This chain links TRBV6-6 with TRBJ2-2, with D unclear. The CDR3 extends over 15 amino acids. V was trimmed by 6 bases and J by 3 bases, leaving 14 bases between them. CDR1 and CDR2 (germline): MNHNY, SVGAGI (reference sequence).

J is TRBJ1-1 and V is TRBV11-3, with D unclear. V was shortened by 1 base and J by 0 bases, with 9 bases between the two germline ends. The CDR3 runs 15 residues. Germline lookup yields CDR1 SGHNT and CDR2 YENEEA. The CDR3 DNA follows: TGTGCCAGCAGCTTAGGTGGTAGCGTGAACACTGAAGCTTTCTTT. This codes for CASSLGGSVNTEAFF.

This clone has a handful of counts. The chain is built from TRBV7-2 and TRBJ2-2, with D perhaps TRBD1 (5 bases). Germline V gene sequence: CDR1 SGHTA, CDR2 FQGNSA. With 11 bases removed from V and 7 bases from J, the gap between germline ends came to 17 bases. The CDR3 covers 13 residues. The CDR3 DNA reads as TGTGCCTGCTATAGGGGTGGTGACGGGGAGCTGTTTTTT. It specifies CACYRGGDGELFF.

V is TRBV4-2 and J is TRBJ1-4, with D possibly TRBD1 on 6 matching bases. Germline values: CDR1 LGHNA, CDR2 YNFKEQ. Deletions cut 4 bases from V and 9 bases from J, with 15 bases between. The CDR3 sequence is 14 residues long. This chain's CDR3 is CASSLKGQGQKLFF. In DNA, the CDR3 is TGTGCCAGCAGCCTTAAGGGTCAGGGGCAAAAACTGTTTTTT.

The chain uses TRBV6-6 and TRBJ1-1, with TRBD1 as a possible D gene (6 bases). Germline CDR1 is MNHNY and CDR2 is SVGAGI (reference sequence). V was clipped by 5 bases and J by 1 base, with 8 bases between them. This CDR3 has 13 residues. CDR3 sequence reads: CASSPGENTEAFF. In DNA form, the CDR3 reads TGTGCCAGCAGTCCAGGGGAGAACACTGAAGCTTTCTTT.

This clone was detected once. V and J are TRBV6-1 and TRBJ1-5; D unresolved. With 6 bases removed from V and 0 bases from J, the gap between germline ends came to 12 bases. Germline assignment: CDR1 MNHNS and CDR2 SASEGT. The CDR3 totals 15 residues. The CDR3 spells CASSADNYSNQPQHF. In DNA, the CDR3 is TGTGCCAGCAGCGCCGATAACTATAGCAATCAGCCCCAGCATTTT.

This chain connects TRBV10-2 to TRBJ2-7, with a possible D match to TRBD1 (6 bases). Germline V lookup: CDR1 WSHSY, CDR2 SAAADI. V lost 8 bases, J lost 2 bases, and 19 bases lay in between. This CDR3 comprises 15 residues. CDR3 loop: CASRVGLDSTYEQYF. The CDR3 DNA is TGCGCCAGCCGCGTGGGATTGGACAGTACCTACGAGCAGTACTTC.

The V call is TRBV9, the J call TRBJ1-1; no definite D call. This CDR3 spans 16 amino acids. V lost 0 bases and J lost 4, with 16 bases in between. The V gene's germline CDR1 is SGDLS and CDR2 YYNGEE. The CDR3 region has the DNA TGTGCCAGCAGCGTAGGTGAGTCCTTCCGGGGCACTGAAGCTTTCTTT. This encodes CASSVGESFRGTEAFF.

This clone was seen more than once but under ten times. This rearrangement joins TRBV4-1 to TRBJ2-7; 10 bases agree with TRBD2. V was pared by 4 bases and J by 0 bases, with 9 bases of the junction left unmatched. This CDR3 contains 17 residues. Looked up from germline, CDR1 is MGHRA and CDR2 is YSYEKL. CDR3 DNA sequence: TGCGCCAGCAGCCGAACACCTGGACTAGCGGACTCCTACGAGCAGTACTTC. Its protein product is CASSRTPGLADSYEQYF.